A single sample gave rise to the 23 T cell receptor beta chains below, sequenced in a study of Ad26.COV2.S vaccination and SARS-CoV-2 variants. Clones were sequenced by immunoSEQ multiplex PCR, and TCRdb holds only the in-frame ones, with some missing. The table has about 350,000 clones, approximately 86% seen once; the top ten hold about 10%. The treatment here: roughly 20 received Ad26.COV2.S at low or high dose, single or two shots; several received placebo; per-sample allocation not given. Each sample was drawn 63 days after the first injection (of vaccine or placebo). The sequencing used peripheral blood, collected in a trial of Ad26.COV2.S vaccine versus placebo. All receptors come from a person between 18 and 65 years old who received the Ad26.COV2.S COVID-19 vaccine or a placebo.

This chain uses TRBV7-8 with TRBJ1-5, with 7 bases identical to TRBD1. Germline values: CDR1 SGHVS, CDR2 FQNEAQ. This CDR3 spans 11 amino acids. V was clipped by 11 bases and J by 4 bases; unmatched bases: 2. CDR3 sequence reads: CAAGGNQPQHF. The CDR3 nucleotides are TGTGCCGCAGGGGGAAATCAGCCCCAGCATTTT.

The rearrangement uses TRBV5-1 and TRBJ1-3, with TRBD1 matching 7 bases. CDR3 length equals 15 residues. Germline V gene sequence: CDR1 SGHRS, CDR2 YFSETQ. The trim removed 1 base at V and 2 bases at J, leaving 3 bases unmatched. The CDR3 DNA reads TGCGCCAGCAGCTTGTGGGGGACAGCTGGAAACACCATATATTTT. Residues: CASSLWGTAGNTIYF.

The chain carries TRBV7-9 and TRBJ2-4; 7 bases are shared with TRBD1. CDR1 is SEHNR, CDR2 FQNEAQ, per germline (reference sequence). The CDR3 runs to 14 residues. J was trimmed by 5 bases and V by 4 bases; bases with no gene match: 5. CDR3 amino acids: CASSSLTGENIQYF. The CDR3, as DNA: TGTGCCAGCAGCTCGCTTACAGGGGAAAACATTCAGTACTTC.

This chain links TRBV6-5 with TRBJ1-4; 7 positions agree with TRBD1. With V trimmed by 6 bases and J by 5 bases, 9 bases remained unmatched. Germline V gene data show CDR1 as MNHEY and CDR2 as SVGAGI. There are 15 residues in the CDR3. The CDR3 DNA is TGTGCCAGCAGCCCCGACAGGGTGATAAATGAAAAACTGTTTTTT. Encoded protein: CASSPDRVINEKLFF.

V gene TRBV6-1 combines with J gene TRBJ1-2, with D uncertain. Germline assignment: CDR1 MNHNS and CDR2 SASEGT. The CDR3 is 13 amino acids. V was shortened by 1 base and J by 4 bases, with 7 bases between the two germline ends. The CDR3: CASSEGGRYGYTF. The DNA of the CDR3 is TGTGCCAGCAGTGAAGGCGGACGCTATGGCTACACCTTC.

The chain joins TRBV27 to TRBJ1-5; D is perhaps TRBD1 (5 bases). The CDR3 is 14 amino acids. V lost 2 bases and J lost 1, with 6 bases in between. Per the germline V gene, CDR1 is MNHEY and CDR2 is SMNVEV (reference sequence). CDR3 sequence: CASSLRGSNQPQHF. In DNA, the CDR3 is TGTGCCAGCAGTTTAAGGGGAAGCAATCAGCCCCAGCATTTT.

This clone was counted only a few times. V is TRBV6-5 and J is TRBJ2-7, with TRBD2 identical over 12 bases. The CDR3 spans 13 residues. Trimming took 8 bases from V and 4 from J; bases not matched to a gene: 3. The germline V gene has CDR1 MNHEY and CDR2 SVGAGI. The CDR3 is CASEGLAGYEQYF. DNA of the CDR3: TGTGCCAGCGAGGGACTAGCGGGTTACGAGCAGTACTTC.

The chain has TRBV28 and TRBJ1-1; D is uncertain. CDR1 and CDR2 from the germline V gene are MDHEN and SYDVKM. The CDR3 contains 13 residues. V lost 5 bases to trimming and J lost 6 bases, with 13 bases between them. CDR3 nucleotide sequence: TGTGCCAGCAGTAACCCCTTGTGGGCTGAAGCTTTCTTT. Protein: CASSNPLWAEAFF.

This chain joins TRBV2 and TRBJ2-7; 11 bases fit TRBD1. V shed 6 bases and J 6 bases; nucleotides not matched to a gene: 7. The CDR3 length is 14 residues. The germline gives CDR1 SNHLY, CDR2 FYNNEI. CDR3 region: CASSGQGARFEQYF. The DNA for the CDR3 is TGTGCCAGCAGCGGACAGGGGGCAAGGTTCGAGCAGTACTTC.

V is TRBV15 and J is TRBJ2-7; 9 bases are a match to TRBD1. This CDR3 has 15 residues. Trimming took 0 bases from V and 4 from J; bases not matched to a gene: 4. From germline, CDR1 is LNHNV and CDR2 YYDKDF (reference sequence). The CDR3 coding sequence is TGTGCCACCAGCAGAGATGGGACAGGGTCTTACGAGCAGTACTTC. Amino acid sequence: CATSRDGTGSYEQYF.

This clone was observed a single time. The V gene is TRBV5-5, the J gene TRBJ1-3; D may be TRBD1 (5 bases). Trimming shortened V by 1 base and J by 7 bases, and 21 bases separated the two germline ends. Germline CDR1 SGHKS, CDR2 YYEKEE (reference sequence). The CDR3 spans 17 residues. The CDR3 nucleotides are TGTGCCAGCAGCTTGAGGTCGGAGGGAGCCCGGGGGAACACCATATATTTT. Its protein product is CASSLRSEGARGNTIYF.

The chain is built from TRBV27 and TRBJ1-4, with D unclear. The CDR3 is 15 amino acids. Germline CDR1 MNHEY, CDR2 SMNVEV (reference sequence). V lost 3 bases and J 8 bases, leaving 16 bases between the germline ends. The CDR3 sequence is CASSLQVAEGEKLFF. CDR3 nucleotide sequence: TGTGCCAGCAGTTTGCAAGTGGCGGAGGGCGAAAAACTGTTTTTT.

The rearrangement joins TRBV19 to TRBJ2-7, with TRBD2 identical over 11 bases. The CDR3 consists of 15 residues. The V gene's germline CDR1 is LNHDA and CDR2 SQIVND (reference sequence). V was clipped by 8 bases and J by 0 bases; unmatched bases: 6. CDR3 sequence: CASAETSGASYEQYF. The CDR3 coding sequence is TGTGCCAGTGCCGAGACTAGCGGGGCCTCCTACGAGCAGTACTTC. Filled out from reference TRBV19 and TRBJ2-7, the complete variable domain reads DGGITQSPKYLFRKEGQNVTLSCEQNLNHDAMYWYRQDPGQGLRLIYYSQIVNDFQKGDIAEGYSVSREKKESFPLTVTSAQKNPTAFYLCASAETSGASYEQYFGPGTRLTVT.

The rearrangement uses TRBV5-4 and TRBJ2-1, with 7 positions matching TRBD2. There are 12 residues in the CDR3. Germline loops: CDR1 SGHNT, CDR2 YYREEE (reference sequence). The J segment lost 8 bases and the V segment lost 4 bases, leaving 3 bases of the junction unmatched. Written as DNA, the CDR3 is TGTGCCAGCAGCGACCTAGCGGATGAGCAGTTCTTC. It is translated as CASSDLADEQFF.

The chain carries TRBV3-1 (or the pseudogene TRBV3-2) and TRBJ1-5; no clear D. The V gene's germline CDR1 is LGHDT and CDR2 YNNKEL (reference sequence). Trimming removed 5 bases at V and 0 bases at J, with 8 bases between. The CDR3 runs to 14 residues. The CDR3 is CASSSRNSNQPQHF. As DNA, the CDR3 is TGTGCCAGCAGCTCCCGAAATAGCAATCAGCCCCAGCATTTT.

This sequence joins TRBV5-1 and TRBJ2-5; 9 bases match TRBD2. Germline V CDR1 and CDR2: SGHRS, YFSETQ. Trimming removed 0 bases from V and 0 bases from J; junction bases left unmatched: 0. There are 15 residues in the CDR3. This CDR3 is CASSLERGDQETQYF. The CDR3 region has the DNA TGCGCCAGCAGCTTGGAGCGGGGGGACCAAGAGACCCAGTACTTC.

V gene TRBV5-6 combines with J gene TRBJ1-2, with D possibly matching TRBD1 (5 bases). Trimming left V 2 bases short and J 2 bases short, with 10 bases between. The CDR3 covers 14 residues. Germline CDR1 SGHDT, CDR2 YYEEEE. Here the CDR3 reads CASSFGAENYGYTF. Written as DNA, the CDR3 is TGTGCCAGCAGCTTTGGGGCCGAAAACTATGGCTACACCTTC. Complete variable domain (other parts from reference TRBV5-6 and TRBJ1-2): DAGVTQSPTHLIKTRGQQVTLRCSPKSGHDTVSWYQQALGQGPQFIFQYYEEEERQRGNFPDRFSGHQFPNYSSELNVNALLLGDSALYLCASSFGAENYGYTFGSGTRLTVV.

This chain links TRBV5-8 with TRBJ2-5, with TRBD1 matching 10 bases. CDR1 is SGHTS and CDR2 is YDEGEE in the germline V gene. The trim removed 2 bases at V and 5 bases at J, leaving 12 bases unmatched. The CDR3 covers 17 residues. CDR3 region: CASSFARRTGGRETQYF. CDR3 coding DNA: TGTGCCAGCAGCTTTGCACGACGGACAGGGGGAAGGGAGACCCAGTACTTC. The whole variable domain, filled in from reference TRBV5-8 and TRBJ2-5, reads EAGVTQSPTHLIKTRGQQATLRCSPISGHTSVYWYQQALGLGLQFLLWYDEGEERNRGNFPPRFSGRQFPNYSSELNVNALELEDSALYLCASSFARRTGGRETQYFGPGTRLLVL.

V is TRBV13 and J is TRBJ2-1, with 9 bases fitting TRBD2. This CDR3 region has 16 residues. The germline CDR1 and CDR2 sequences are PRHDT and FYEKMQ (reference sequence). Unmatched junction bases numbered 2, after V lost 1 base and J lost 1 base. CDR3 residues: CASSLATSGSYNEQFF. The DNA for the CDR3 is TGTGCCAGCAGCTTAGCGACTAGCGGATCCTACAATGAGCAGTTCTTC.

This clone was counted a single time. The genes are TRBV5-1 and TRBJ1-6; tentatively, D is TRBD1 (6 bases). The CDR3 contains 16 residues. V was cut by 0 bases and J by 4 bases, with 11 bases left in between. Germline V gene sequence: CDR1 SGHRS, CDR2 YFSETQ. CDR3: CASSLAGAEYNSPLHF. As DNA, the CDR3 is TGCGCCAGCAGCTTGGCAGGGGCAGAATATAATTCACCCCTCCACTTT. The variable domain in full, with the rest retrieved from reference TRBV5-1 and TRBJ1-6, is KAGVTQTPRYLIKTRGQQVTLSCSPISGHRSVSWYQQTPGQGLQFLFEYFSETQRNKGNFPGRFSGRQFSNSRSEMNVSTLELGDSALYLCASSLAGAEYNSPLHFGNGTRLTVT.

This chain joins TRBV19 and TRBJ2-1; D not resolved. There are 12 residues in the CDR3. Germline loops: CDR1 LNHDA, CDR2 SQIVND (reference sequence). Trimming cost V 6 bases and J 5 bases, with 8 bases left between them. The CDR3 here is CASSTGHNEQFF. CDR3 DNA sequence: TGTGCCAGTAGCACCGGGCACAATGAGCAGTTCTTC.

The rearrangement uses TRBV9 and TRBJ1-2; TRBD1 matches at 8 bases. CDR3 length: 14 residues. V was clipped by 4 bases and J by 4 bases; unmatched bases: 6. Germline V gene data show CDR1 as SGDLS and CDR2 as YYNGEE. This chain's CDR3 is CASSSRTGPYGYTF. DNA for the CDR3: TGTGCCAGCAGCTCTCGGACAGGGCCCTATGGCTACACCTTC. The whole variable domain, filled in from reference TRBV9 and TRBJ1-2, reads DSGVTQTPKHLITATGQRVTLRCSPRSGDLSVYWYQQSLDQGLQFLIQYYNGEERAKGNILERFSAQQFPDLHSELNLSSLELGDSALYFCASSSRTGPYGYTFGSGTRLTVV.

Details on this clone: A much larger clone lies one base from this, so it may be a read error. This sample also contains other DNA sequences that code for the same CDR3. The chain links TRBV28 to TRBJ2-3, with D unresolved. CDR1 and CDR2 (germline): MDHEN, SYDVKM. The CDR3 is 11 residues long. V dropped 5 bases and J dropped 2 bases, with 2 bases sitting between them. The CDR3 coding sequence is TGTGCCAGCAGTCCCACAGATACGCAGTATTTT. As protein: CASSPTDTQYF.